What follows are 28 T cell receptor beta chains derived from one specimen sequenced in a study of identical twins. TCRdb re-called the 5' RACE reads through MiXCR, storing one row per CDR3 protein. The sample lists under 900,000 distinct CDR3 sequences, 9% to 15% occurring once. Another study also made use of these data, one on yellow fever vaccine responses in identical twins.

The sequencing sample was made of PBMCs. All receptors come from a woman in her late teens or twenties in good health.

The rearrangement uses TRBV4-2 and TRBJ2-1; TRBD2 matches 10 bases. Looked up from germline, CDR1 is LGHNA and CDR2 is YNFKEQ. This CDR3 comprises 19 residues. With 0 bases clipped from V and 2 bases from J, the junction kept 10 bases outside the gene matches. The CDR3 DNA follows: TGTGCCAGCAGCCAAGATCTCATCCAGCGGGAGGGCCCCTACAATGAGCAGTTCTTC. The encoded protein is CASSQDLIQREGPYNEQFF.

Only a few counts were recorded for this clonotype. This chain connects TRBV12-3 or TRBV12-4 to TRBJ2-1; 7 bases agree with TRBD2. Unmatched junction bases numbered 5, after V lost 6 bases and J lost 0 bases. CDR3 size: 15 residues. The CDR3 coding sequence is TGTGCCAGCAGAGAAGCGGGAATCTCCTACAATGAGCAGTTCTTC. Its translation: CASREAGISYNEQFF.

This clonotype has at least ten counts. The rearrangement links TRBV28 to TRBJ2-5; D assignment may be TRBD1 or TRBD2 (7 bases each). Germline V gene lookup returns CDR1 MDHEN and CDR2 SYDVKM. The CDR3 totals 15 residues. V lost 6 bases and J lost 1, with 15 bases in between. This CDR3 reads CASSPGGVVQETQYF. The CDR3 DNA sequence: TGTGCCAGCAGCCCAGGGGGGGTAGTCCAAGAGACCCAGTACTTC.

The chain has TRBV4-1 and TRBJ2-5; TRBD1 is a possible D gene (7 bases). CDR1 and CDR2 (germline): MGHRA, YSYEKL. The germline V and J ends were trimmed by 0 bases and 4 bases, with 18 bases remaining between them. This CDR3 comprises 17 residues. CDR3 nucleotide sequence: TGCGCCAGCAGCCAAGATCGTCTGACAGGGAGGTCAGAGACCCAGTACTTC. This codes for CASSQDRLTGRSETQYF.

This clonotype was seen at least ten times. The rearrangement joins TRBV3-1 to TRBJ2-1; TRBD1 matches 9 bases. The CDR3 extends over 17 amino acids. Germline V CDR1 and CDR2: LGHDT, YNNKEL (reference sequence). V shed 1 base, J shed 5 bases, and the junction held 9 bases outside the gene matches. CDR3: CASSQGRDRVIHNEQFF. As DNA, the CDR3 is TGTGCCAGCAGCCAAGGCCGGGACAGGGTTATCCACAATGAGCAGTTCTTC.

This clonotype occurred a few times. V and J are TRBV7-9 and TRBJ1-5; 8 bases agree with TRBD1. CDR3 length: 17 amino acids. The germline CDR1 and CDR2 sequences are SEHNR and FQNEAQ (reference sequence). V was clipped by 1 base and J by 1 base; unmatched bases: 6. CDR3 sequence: CASSLVSGQGSNQPQHF. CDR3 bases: TGTGCCAGCAGCTTAGTTTCCGGACAGGGAAGCAATCAGCCCCAGCATTTT.

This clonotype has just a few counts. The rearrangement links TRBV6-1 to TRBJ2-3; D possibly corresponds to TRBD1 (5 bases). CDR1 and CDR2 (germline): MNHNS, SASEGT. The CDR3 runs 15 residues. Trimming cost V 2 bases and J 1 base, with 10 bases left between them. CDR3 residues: CASSEISTGTDTQYF. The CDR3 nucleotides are TGTGCCAGCAGTGAAATCTCGACAGGCACAGATACGCAGTATTTT.

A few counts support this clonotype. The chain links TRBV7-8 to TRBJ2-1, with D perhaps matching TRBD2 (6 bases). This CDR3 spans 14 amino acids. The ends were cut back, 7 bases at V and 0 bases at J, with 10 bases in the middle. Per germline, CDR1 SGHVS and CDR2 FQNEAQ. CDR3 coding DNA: TGTGCCAGCATACCGACTAGCTCCTACAATGAGCAGTTCTTC. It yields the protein CASIPTSSYNEQFF.

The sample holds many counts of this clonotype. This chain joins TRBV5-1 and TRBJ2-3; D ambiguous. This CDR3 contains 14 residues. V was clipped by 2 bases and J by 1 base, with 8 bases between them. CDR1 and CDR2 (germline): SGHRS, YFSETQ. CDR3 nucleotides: TGCGCCAGCAGCTTATCACCTCGCACAGATACGCAGTATTTT. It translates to CASSLSPRTDTQYF.

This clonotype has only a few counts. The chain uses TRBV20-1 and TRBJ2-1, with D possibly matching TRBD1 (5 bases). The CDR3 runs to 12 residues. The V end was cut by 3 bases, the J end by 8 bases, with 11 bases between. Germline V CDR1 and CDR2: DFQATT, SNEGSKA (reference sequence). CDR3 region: CSASRGLDEQFF. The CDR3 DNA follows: TGCAGTGCTAGTAGGGGCCTGGATGAGCAGTTCTTC.

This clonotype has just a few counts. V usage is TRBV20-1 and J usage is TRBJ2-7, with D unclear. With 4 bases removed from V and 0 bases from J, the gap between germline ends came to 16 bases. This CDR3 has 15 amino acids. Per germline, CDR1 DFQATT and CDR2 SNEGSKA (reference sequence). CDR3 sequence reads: CSAIVFRTNSYEQYF. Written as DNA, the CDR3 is TGCAGTGCTATAGTGTTCCGGACGAACTCCTACGAGCAGTACTTC.

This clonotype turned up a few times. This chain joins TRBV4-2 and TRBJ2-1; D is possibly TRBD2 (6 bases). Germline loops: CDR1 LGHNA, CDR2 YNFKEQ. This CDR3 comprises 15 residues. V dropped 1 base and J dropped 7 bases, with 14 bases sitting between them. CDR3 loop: CASSQGGAVGNEQFF. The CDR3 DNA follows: TGTGCCAGCAGCCAAGGCGGGGCGGTAGGAAATGAGCAGTTCTTC.

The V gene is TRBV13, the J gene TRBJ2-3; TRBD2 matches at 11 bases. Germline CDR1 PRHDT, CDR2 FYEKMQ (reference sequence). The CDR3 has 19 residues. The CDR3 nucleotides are TGTACCTTCAGCCGCGATACTAGCGGGAGTCGTTCTCGCACAGATACGCAGTATTTT. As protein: CTFSRDTSGSRSRTDTQYF.

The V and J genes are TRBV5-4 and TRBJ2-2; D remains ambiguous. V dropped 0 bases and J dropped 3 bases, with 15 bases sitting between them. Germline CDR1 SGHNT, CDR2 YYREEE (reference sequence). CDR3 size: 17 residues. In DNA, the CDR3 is TGTGCCAGCAGCTTGGAGGAGACCTCAGCATACACCGGGGAGCTGTTTTTT. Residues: CASSLEETSAYTGELFF.

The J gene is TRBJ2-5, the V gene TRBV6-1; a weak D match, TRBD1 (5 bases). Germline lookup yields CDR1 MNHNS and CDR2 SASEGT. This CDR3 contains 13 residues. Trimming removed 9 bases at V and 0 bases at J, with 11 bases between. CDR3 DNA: TGTGCCAGTCACCAGGGCCACCAAGAGACCCAGTACTTC. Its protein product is CASHQGHQETQYF.

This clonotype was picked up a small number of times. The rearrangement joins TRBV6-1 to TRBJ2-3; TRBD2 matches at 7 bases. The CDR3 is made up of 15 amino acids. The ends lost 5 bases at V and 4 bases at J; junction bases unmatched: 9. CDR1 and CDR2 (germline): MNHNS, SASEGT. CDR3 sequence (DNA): TGTGCCAGCAGTCTCGGGGCGGGAGCACCAGATACGCAGTATTTT. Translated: CASSLGAGAPDTQYF.

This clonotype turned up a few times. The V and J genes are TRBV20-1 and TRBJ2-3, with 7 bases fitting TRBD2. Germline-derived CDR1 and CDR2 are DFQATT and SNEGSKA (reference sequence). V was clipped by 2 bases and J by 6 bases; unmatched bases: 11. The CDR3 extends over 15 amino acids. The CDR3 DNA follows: TGCAGTGCTAGAAGGGGAGGGGCGGGTTTGGATACGCAGTATTTT. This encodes CSARRGGAGLDTQYF.

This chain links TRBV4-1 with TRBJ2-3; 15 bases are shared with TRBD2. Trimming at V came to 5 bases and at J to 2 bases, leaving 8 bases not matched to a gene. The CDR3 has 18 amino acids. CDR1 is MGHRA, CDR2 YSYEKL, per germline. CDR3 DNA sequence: TGCGCCAGCAGCTACGGGACTAGCGGGGGGCTACCCACAGATACGCAGTATTTT. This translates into CASSYGTSGGLPTDTQYF.

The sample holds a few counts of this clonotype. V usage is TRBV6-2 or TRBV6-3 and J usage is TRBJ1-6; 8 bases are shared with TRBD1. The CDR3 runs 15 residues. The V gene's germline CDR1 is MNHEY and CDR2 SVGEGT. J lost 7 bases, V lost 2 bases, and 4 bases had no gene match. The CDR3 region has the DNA TGTGCCAGCAGTTACATCGACAGGGGAAATTCACCCCTCCACTTT. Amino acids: CASSYIDRGNSPLHF.

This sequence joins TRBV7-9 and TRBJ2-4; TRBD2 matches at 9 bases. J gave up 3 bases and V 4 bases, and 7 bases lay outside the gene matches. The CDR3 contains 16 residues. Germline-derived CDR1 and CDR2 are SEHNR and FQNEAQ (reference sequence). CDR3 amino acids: CASSSKRGVGKNIQYF. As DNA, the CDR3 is TGTGCCAGCAGCTCAAAGCGGGGGGTAGGCAAAAACATTCAGTACTTC.

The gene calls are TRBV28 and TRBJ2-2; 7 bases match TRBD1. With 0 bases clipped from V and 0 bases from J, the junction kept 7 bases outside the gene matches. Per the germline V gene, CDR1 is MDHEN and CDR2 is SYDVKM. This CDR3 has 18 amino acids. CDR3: CASSLWQGEFANTGELFF. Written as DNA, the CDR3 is TGTGCCAGCAGTTTATGGCAGGGGGAATTCGCGAACACCGGGGAGCTGTTTTTT.

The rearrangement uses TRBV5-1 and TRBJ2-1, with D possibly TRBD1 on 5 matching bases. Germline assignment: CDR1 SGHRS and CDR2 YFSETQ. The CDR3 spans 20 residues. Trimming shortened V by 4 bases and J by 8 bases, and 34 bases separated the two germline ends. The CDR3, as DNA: TGCGCCAGCAGCCACAGAATAAGCCCCCGACAGCCCCGGCCCATCGATGAGCAGTTCTTC. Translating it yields CASSHRISPRQPRPIDEQFF.

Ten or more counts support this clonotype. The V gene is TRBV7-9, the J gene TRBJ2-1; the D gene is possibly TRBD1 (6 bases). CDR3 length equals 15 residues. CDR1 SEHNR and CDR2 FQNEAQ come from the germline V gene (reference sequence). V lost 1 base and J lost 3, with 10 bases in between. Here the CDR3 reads CASSLVQGLYNEQFF. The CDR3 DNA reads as TGTGCCAGCAGCTTAGTCCAGGGGCTCTACAATGAGCAGTTCTTC.

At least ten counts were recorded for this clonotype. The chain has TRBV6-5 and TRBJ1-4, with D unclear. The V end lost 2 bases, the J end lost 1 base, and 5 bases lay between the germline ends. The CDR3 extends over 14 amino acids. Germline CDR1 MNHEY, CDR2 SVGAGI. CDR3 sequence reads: CASSYGGTNEKLFF. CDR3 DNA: TGTGCCAGCAGTTACGGAGGAACTAATGAAAAACTGTTTTTT.

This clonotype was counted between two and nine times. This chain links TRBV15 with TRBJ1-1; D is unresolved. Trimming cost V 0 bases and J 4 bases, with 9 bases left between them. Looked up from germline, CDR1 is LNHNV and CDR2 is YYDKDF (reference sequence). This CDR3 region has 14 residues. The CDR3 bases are TGTGCCACCAGCAGAGATCGGTTGAGCACTGAAGCTTTCTTT. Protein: CATSRDRLSTEAFF.

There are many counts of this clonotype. The CDR3 is CASSQDASGGYNEQFF. DNA of the CDR3: TGCGCCAGCAGCCAAGATGCTAGCGGGGGGTACAATGAGCAGTTCTTC. The chain uses TRBV4-1 and TRBJ2-1; TRBD2 agrees at 11 bases. In germline, CDR1 is MGHRA, CDR2 YSYEKL. J was trimmed by 4 bases and V by 0 bases; bases with no gene match: 2. The CDR3 runs to 16 residues.

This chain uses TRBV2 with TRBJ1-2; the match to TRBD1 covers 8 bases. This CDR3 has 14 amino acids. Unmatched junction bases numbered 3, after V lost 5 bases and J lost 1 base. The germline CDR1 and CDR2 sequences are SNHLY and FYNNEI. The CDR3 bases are TGTGCCAGCAGTCAGGGGGCGCTTAACTATGGCTACACCTTC. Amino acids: CASSQGALNYGYTF.

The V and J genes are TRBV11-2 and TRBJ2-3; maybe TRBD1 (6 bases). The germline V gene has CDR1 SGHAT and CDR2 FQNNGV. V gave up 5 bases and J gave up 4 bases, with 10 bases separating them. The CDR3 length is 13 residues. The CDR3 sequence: CASSPGHADTQYF. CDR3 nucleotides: TGTGCCAGCAGCCCGGGACATGCAGATACGCAGTATTTT.